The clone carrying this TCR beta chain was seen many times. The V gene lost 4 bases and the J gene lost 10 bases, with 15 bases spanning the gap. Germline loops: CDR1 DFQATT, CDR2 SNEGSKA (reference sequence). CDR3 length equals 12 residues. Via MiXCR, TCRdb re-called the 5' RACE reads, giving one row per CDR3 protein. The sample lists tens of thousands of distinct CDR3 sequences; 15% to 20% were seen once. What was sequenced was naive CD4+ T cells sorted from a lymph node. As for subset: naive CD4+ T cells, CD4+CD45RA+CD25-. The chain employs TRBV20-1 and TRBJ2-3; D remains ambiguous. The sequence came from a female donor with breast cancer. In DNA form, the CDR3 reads TGCAGTGCTATTGACACCGGGCCTTCGCAGTATTTT. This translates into CSAIDTGPSQYF.